The T cell receptor (beta chain) described here comes from a study of OX40 agonist ivuxolimab in advanced cancers. Study outcomes and limitations: Clonal expansion from baseline to week 6 occurred in both CD4+ and CD8+ T cells. Among the lowest peripheral clonal expansion occurred in 0.1-3.0 mg/kg partial responders. Certain nonresponding patients likewise had low normalized T-cell clonal expansion.

Autoimmune disease history or systemic immunosuppression excluded patients. A remark on this clone: What it recognizes is unknown.

Using immunoSEQ multiplex PCR, the repertoire was profiled, and TCRdb retains in-frame clones only, with some absent. The table shows about 79,000 clones, with about 91% occurring only once. CDR1 SGHRS and CDR2 YFSETQ come from the germline V gene. Trimming removed 0 bases from V and 1 base from J, with 10 bases in between. CDR3 length equals 16 residues. The input for sequencing was CD4+ or CD8+ T cells sorted from blood, taken in a trial of the OX40 agonist ivuxolimab. The J gene is TRBJ2-2, the V gene TRBV5-1; no clear D gene. The clonotype originates from an adult with an advanced solid tumor such as melanoma, head and neck, liver or kidney cancer. Written as DNA, the CDR3 is TGCGCCAGCAGCTTGGGTCTACACCGGAACACCGGGGAGCTGTTTTTT. As protein: CASSLGLHRNTGELFF.